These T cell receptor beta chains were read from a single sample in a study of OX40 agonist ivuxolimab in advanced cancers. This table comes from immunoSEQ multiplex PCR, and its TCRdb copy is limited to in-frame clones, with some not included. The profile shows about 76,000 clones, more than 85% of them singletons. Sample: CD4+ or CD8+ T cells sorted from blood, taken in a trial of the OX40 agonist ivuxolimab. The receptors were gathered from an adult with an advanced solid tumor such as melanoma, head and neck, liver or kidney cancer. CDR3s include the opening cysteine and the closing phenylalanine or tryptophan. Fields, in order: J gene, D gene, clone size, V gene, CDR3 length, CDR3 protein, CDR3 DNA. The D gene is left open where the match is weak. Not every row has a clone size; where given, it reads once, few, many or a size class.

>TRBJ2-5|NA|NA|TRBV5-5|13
CASSLLSQETQYF
TGTGCCAGCAGCTTACTGAGCCAAGAGACCCAGTACTTC
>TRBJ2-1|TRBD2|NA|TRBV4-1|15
CASSQATSGLNEQFF
TGCGCCAGCAGCCAAGCGACTAGCGGTCTCAATGAGCAGTTCTTC
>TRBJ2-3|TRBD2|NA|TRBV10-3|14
CAISDSGGKDTQYF
TGTGCCATCAGTGATAGCGGGGGGAAAGATACGCAGTATTTT
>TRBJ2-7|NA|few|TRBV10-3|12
CAISGQTYEQYF
TGTGCCATCAGCGGACAGACCTACGAGCAGTACTTC
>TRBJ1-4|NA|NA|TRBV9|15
CASSKPGQTNEKLFF
TGTGCCAGCAGCAAGCCGGGACAAACTAATGAAAAACTGTTTTTT
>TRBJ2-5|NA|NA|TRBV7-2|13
CASSLGGLETQYF
TGTGCCAGCAGCTTAGGAGGACTGGAGACCCAGTACTTC
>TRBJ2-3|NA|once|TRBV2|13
CASSRRSSDTQYF
TGTGCCAGCAGTCGCCGGTCCTCAGATACGCAGTATTTT
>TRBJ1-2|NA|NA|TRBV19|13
CASSLQGSDGYTF
TGTGCCAGTTCCCTCCAGGGAAGCGACGGCTACACCTTC
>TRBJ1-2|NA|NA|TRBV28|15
CASRHSSLGGYGYTF
TGTGCCAGCAGACATTCGTCACTGGGTGGGTATGGCTACACCTTC
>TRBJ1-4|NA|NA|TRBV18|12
CASSPNFEKLFF
TGTGCCAGCTCACCAAACTTTGAAAAACTGTTTTTT
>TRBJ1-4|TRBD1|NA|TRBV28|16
CASSLPGQGANEKLFF
TGTGCCAGCAGTTTACCTGGACAGGGCGCTAATGAAAAACTGTTTTTT
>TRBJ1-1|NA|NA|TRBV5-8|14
CASSFGTRGTEAFF
TGTGCCAGCAGCTTCGGCACCAGGGGCACTGAAGCTTTCTTT
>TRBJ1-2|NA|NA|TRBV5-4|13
CASSSLANYGYTF
TGTGCCAGCAGTTCACTAGCTAACTATGGCTACACCTTC
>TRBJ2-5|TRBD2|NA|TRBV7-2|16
CASSLNGGLAWETQYF
TGTGCCAGCAGCTTAAACGGTGGACTAGCCTGGGAGACCCAGTACTTC
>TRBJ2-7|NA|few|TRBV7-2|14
CASSSGRGHYEQYF
TGTGCCAGCAGCTCCGGACGGGGACACTACGAGCAGTACTTC
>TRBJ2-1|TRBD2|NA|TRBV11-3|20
CASSPGWVAGVSSSYNEQFF
TGTGCCAGCAGCCCCGGGTGGGTGGCGGGGGTTTCAAGCTCCTACAATGAGCAGTTCTTC
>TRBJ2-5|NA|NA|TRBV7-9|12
CASSLAEETQYF
TGTGCCAGCAGCTTAGCGGAAGAGACCCAGTACTTC
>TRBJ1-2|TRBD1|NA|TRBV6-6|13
CASSPPGQGRHTF
TGTGCCAGCAGTCCGCCGGGACAGGGCAGACACACCTTC
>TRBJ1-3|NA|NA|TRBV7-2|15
CASSLTAYSGNTIYF
TGTGCCAGCAGCTTAACAGCCTACTCTGGAAACACCATATATTTT
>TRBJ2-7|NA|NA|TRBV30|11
CAWGQGWEQYF
TGTGCCTGGGGTCAGGGTTGGGAGCAGTACTTC
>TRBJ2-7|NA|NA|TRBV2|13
CASENVGSYEQYF
TGTGCCAGCGAAAATGTAGGGTCCTACGAGCAGTACTTC
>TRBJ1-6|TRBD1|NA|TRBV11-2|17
CASSLVLGQGGYSPLHF
TGTGCCAGCAGCTTAGTGCTTGGACAGGGGGGGTATTCACCCCTCCACTTT
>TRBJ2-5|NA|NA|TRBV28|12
CASRQGQETQYF
TGTGCCAGCAGGCAGGGGCAAGAGACCCAGTACTTC
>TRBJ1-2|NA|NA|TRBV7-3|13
CASSLGGNYGYTF
TGTGCCAGCAGCTTAGGGGGCAACTATGGCTACACCTTC
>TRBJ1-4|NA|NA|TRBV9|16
CASSVSGSGVGEKLFF
TGTGCCAGCAGCGTATCGGGGTCAGGGGTCGGCGAAAAACTGTTTTTT
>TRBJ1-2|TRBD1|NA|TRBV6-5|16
CASSYSSGTGREGYTF
TGTGCCAGCAGTTACTCTTCTGGGACAGGGAGAGAGGGCTACACCTTC
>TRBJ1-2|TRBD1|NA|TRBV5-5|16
CASTPTSGTGDYGYTF
TGTGCCAGCACCCCCACCTCCGGGACAGGGGACTATGGCTACACCTTC
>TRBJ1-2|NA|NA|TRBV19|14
CASSFERDGYGYTF
TGTGCCAGTAGCTTCGAAAGGGACGGCTATGGCTACACCTTC
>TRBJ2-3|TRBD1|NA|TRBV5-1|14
CASSPGQELDTQYF
TGCGCCAGCAGCCCGGGACAGGAGTTAGATACGCAGTATTTT
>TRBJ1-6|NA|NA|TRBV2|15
CASIASQAEGSPLHF
TGTGCCAGCATCGCATCCCAGGCGGAAGGTTCACCCCTCCACTTT
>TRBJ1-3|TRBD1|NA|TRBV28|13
CASRDRAGNTIYF
TGTGCCAGCAGGGACAGGGCTGGAAACACCATATATTTT
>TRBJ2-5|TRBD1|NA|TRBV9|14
CASSVQGAGETQYF
TGTGCCAGCAGCGTACAGGGGGCCGGAGAGACCCAGTACTTC
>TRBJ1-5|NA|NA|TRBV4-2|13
CASSREQNQPQHF
TGTGCCAGCAGCCGGGAGCAAAATCAGCCCCAGCATTTT
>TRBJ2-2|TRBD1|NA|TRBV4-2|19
CASSQDRGQGITNTGELFF
TGTGCCAGCAGCCAAGACCGGGGACAGGGTATTACGAACACCGGGGAGCTGTTTTTT
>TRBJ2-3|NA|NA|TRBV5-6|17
CASSLFPTPFSTDTQYF
TGTGCCAGCAGCTTGTTTCCGACACCCTTTAGCACAGATACGCAGTATTTT
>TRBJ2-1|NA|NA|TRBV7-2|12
CASSLLAYEQFF
TGTGCCAGCAGCTTATTAGCCTATGAGCAGTTCTTC
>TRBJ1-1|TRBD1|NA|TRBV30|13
CAWRGQGSTEAFF
TGTGCCTGGAGGGGACAGGGAAGCACTGAAGCTTTCTTT
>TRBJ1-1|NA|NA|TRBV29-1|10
CSVVELAAFF
TGCAGCGTTGTCGAGTTGGCAGCTTTCTTT
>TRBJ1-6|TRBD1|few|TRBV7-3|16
CASSLTPDRVTSPLHF
TGTGCCAGCAGCTTAACTCCGGACAGGGTTACTTCACCCCTCCACTTT
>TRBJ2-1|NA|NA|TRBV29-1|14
CSVGGNLPYNEQFF
TGCAGCGTTGGGGGGAATCTGCCCTACAATGAGCAGTTCTTC
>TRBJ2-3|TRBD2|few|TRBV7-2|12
CASSPGGDTQYF
TGTGCCAGCAGCCCCGGGGGGGATACGCAGTATTTT
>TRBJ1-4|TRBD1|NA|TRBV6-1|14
CASRARQGGGKLFF
TGTGCCAGCAGGGCCCGACAGGGCGGAGGAAAACTGTTTTTT
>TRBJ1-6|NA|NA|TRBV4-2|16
CASSQEGSSYNSPLHF
TGTGCCAGCAGCCAAGAAGGGAGCTCCTATAATTCACCCCTCCACTTT
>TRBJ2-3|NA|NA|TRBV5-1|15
CASSLSSVGTDTQYF
TGCGCCAGCAGCTTGTCCAGCGTGGGCACAGATACGCAGTATTTT
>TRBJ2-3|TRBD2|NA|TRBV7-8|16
CASSLLAGRSTDTQYF
TGTGCCAGCAGCCTTCTAGCGGGGCGTAGCACAGATACGCAGTATTTT
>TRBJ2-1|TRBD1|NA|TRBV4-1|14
CASSRGTGTNEQFF
TGCGCCAGCAGTAGGGGGACAGGGACCAATGAGCAGTTCTTC
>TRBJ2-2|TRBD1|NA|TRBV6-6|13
CAGRQGGGGELFF
TGTGCCGGTCGACAGGGGGGTGGCGGGGAGCTGTTTTTT
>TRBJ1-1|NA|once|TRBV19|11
CASTGATEAFF
TGTGCCAGTACAGGGGCAACTGAAGCTTTCTTT
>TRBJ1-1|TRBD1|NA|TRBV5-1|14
CASSLRQGTGTAFF
TGCGCCAGCAGCTTGAGGCAAGGGACAGGGACTGCTTTCTTT